Sequencing of this TCR beta chain was carried out in a study of T cell repertoires and leukemia-associated antigens. Study details: Samples yielded roughly 3 to 5.5 million effective reads each, fewer than 20 million overall.

TCRdb independently ran MiXCR on the 5' RACE reads; one entry per CDR3 protein. The sample yields 7,500 to 10,000 distinct CDR3 sequences, about 43% seen once. In the case of this clonotype: The antigen is not known.

The sequence derives from a female donor in good health. The sample consisted of CD3+ T cells sorted from blood and cultured.

The CDR3 DNA reads as TGCAGTGCTAGGGACATGTTGGAGTATCCACTCGAGCAGTACTTC. Protein sequence: CSARDMLEYPLEQYF. This chain joins TRBV20-1 and TRBJ2-7; D possibly corresponds to TRBD1 (5 bases). V was trimmed by 3 bases and J by 6 bases, leaving 21 bases between them. CDR3 length: 15 residues. CDR1 is DFQATT, CDR2 SNEGSKA, per germline (reference sequence).